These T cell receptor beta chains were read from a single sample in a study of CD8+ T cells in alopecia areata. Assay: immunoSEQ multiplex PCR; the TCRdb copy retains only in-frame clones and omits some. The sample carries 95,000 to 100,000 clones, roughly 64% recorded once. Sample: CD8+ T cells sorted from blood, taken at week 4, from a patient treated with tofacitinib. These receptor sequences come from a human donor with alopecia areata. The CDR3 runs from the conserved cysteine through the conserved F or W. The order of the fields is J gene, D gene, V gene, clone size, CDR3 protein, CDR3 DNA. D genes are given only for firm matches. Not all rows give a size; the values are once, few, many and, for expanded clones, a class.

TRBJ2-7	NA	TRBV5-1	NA	CASSYLDREQYF	TGCGCCAGCAGCTACCTCGACAGAGAGCAGTACTTC
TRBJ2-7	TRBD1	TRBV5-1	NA	CASSLATGDEYEQYF	TGCGCCAGCAGCTTGGCGACAGGGGATGAGTACGAGCAGTACTTC
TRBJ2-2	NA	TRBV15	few	CATTEDTGELFF	TGTGCCACGACTGAGGACACCGGGGAGCTGTTTTTT
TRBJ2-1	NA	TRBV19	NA	CATQGQGTGAIEQFF	TGTGCCACCCAAGGGCAGGGGACGGGGGCAATTGAGCAGTTCTTC
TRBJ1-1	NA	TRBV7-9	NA	CASSAIRGNTEAFF	TGTGCCAGCAGCGCGATCCGGGGGAACACTGAAGCTTTCTTT
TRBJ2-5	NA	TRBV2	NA	CASSRAPWGASREGETQYF	TGTGCCAGCAGCCGAGCCCCGTGGGGGGCCTCGAGGGAGGGAGAGACCCAGTACTTC
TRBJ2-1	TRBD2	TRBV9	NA	CASSETSGANEQFF	TGTGCCAGCAGCGAGACTAGCGGGGCCAATGAGCAGTTCTTC
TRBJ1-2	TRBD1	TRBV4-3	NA	CASSQDLTGLGLGYTF	TGCGCCAGCAGCCAAGACTTGACAGGGTTGGGGTTGGGCTACACCTTC
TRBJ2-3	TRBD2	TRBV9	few	CASSVYGRAGPDTQYF	TGTGCCAGCAGCGTGTACGGGAGGGCCGGCCCAGATACGCAGTATTTT
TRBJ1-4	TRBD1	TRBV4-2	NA	CASSRAGQDEKLFF	TGTGCCAGCAGCCGGGCCGGACAGGATGAAAAACTGTTTTTT
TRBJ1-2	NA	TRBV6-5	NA	CASSYAAGPNYGYTF	TGTGCCAGCAGTTATGCGGCCGGCCCTAACTATGGCTACACCTTC
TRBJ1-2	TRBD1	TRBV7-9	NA	CASIPGQPSEDGYTF	TGTGCCAGCATACCGGGACAGCCCTCCGAGGATGGCTACACCTTC
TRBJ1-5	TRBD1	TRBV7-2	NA	CASSLATGPLQPQHF	TGTGCCAGCAGCTTAGCGACAGGGCCCCTTCAGCCCCAGCATTTT
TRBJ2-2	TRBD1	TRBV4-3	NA	CASSQGTGRTGELFF	TGCGCCAGCAGCCAAGGGACAGGGAGGACCGGGGAGCTGTTTTTT
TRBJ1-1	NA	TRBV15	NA	CATSTSGVTEAFF	TGTGCCACCAGCACCTCAGGGGTCACTGAAGCTTTCTTT
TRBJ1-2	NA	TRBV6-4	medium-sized	CASSDSREAPLYGYTF	TGTGCCAGCAGTGACTCCAGGGAGGCTCCCCTCTATGGCTACACCTTC
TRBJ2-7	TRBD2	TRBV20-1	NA	CSARGGYEQYF	TGCAGTGCTAGGGGAGGGTACGAGCAGTACTTC
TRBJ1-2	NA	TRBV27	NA	CASSFNRGYTF	TGTGCCAGCAGTTTTAATCGTGGCTACACCTTC
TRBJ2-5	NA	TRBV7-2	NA	CASSTLAAQETQYF	TGTGCCAGCAGCACGTTAGCGGCACAAGAGACCCAGTACTTC
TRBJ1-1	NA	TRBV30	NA	CAWSHGGDTEAFF	TGTGCCTGGAGTCATGGGGGGGACACTGAAGCTTTCTTT
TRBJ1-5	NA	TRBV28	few	CATAQWGANQPQHF	TGTGCCACCGCCCAATGGGGGGCTAATCAGCCCCAGCATTTT
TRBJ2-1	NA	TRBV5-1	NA	CASSTESNEQFF	TGCGCCAGCAGCACAGAGAGCAATGAGCAGTTCTTC
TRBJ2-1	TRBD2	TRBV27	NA	CASSPGGPSNEQFF	TGTGCCAGCAGTCCGGGAGGGCCCTCCAATGAGCAGTTCTTC
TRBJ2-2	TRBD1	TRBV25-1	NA	CASSAYGTGGTGELFF	TGTGCCAGCAGTGCCTACGGGACAGGGGGCACCGGGGAGCTGTTTTTT
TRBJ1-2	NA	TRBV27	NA	CATLGFGGYTF	TGTGCCACCTTGGGGTTTGGTGGCTACACCTTC
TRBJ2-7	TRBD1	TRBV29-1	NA	CSALTGGRNGWEQYF	TGCAGCGCCTTAACAGGGGGCCGAAACGGCTGGGAGCAGTACTTC
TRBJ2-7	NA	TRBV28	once	CASSFPLVGEQYF	TGTGCCAGCAGTTTCCCCCTAGTGGGCGAGCAGTACTTC
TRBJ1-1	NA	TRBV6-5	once	CASTGAEGAFF	TGTGCCAGCACCGGCGCTGAAGGAGCTTTCTTT
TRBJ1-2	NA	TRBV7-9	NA	CASSLAARGYGYTF	TGTGCCAGCAGCTTAGCGGCCAGGGGCTATGGCTACACCTTC
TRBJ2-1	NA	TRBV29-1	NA	CSVVNNEQFF	TGCAGCGTTGTGAACAATGAGCAGTTCTTC
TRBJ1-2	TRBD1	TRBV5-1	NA	CASSLDGPGGGNYGYTF	TGCGCCAGCAGCTTGGATGGTCCAGGGGGCGGCAACTATGGCTACACCTTC
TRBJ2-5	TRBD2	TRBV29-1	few	CSVERLAGSQETQYF	TGCAGCGTTGAAAGACTAGCGGGGTCCCAAGAGACCCAGTACTTC
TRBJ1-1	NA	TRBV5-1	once	CASKLEQGDTEAFF	TGCGCCAGCAAACTGGAGCAGGGAGACACTGAAGCTTTCTTT
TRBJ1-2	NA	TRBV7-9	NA	CASSLATRVDYGYTF	TGTGCCAGCAGCTTAGCGACCAGGGTGGACTATGGCTACACCTTC
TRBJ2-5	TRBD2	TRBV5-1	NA	CASSQTSGGPGETQYF	TGCGCCAGCAGCCAGACTAGCGGGGGGCCAGGAGAGACCCAGTACTTC
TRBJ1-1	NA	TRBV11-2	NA	CASSSLTNTEAFF	TGTGCCAGCAGCTCATTGACAAACACTGAAGCTTTCTTT
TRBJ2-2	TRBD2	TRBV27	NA	CATRLAATGELFF	TGTGCCACCAGACTAGCGGCCACCGGGGAGCTGTTTTTT
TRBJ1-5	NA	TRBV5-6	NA	CASSLAGSSNQPQHF	TGTGCCAGCAGCTTGGCAGGGTCTAGCAATCAGCCCCAGCATTTT
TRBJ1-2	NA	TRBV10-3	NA	CATFSPFPYGYTF	TGTGCCACCTTCAGTCCTTTCCCTTATGGCTACACCTTC
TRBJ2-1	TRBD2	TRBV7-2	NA	CASSLGGSYNEQFF	TGTGCCAGCAGCTTAGGCGGGAGCTACAATGAGCAGTTCTTC
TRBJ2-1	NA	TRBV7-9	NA	CASSLVSGGGEQFF	TGTGCCAGCAGCTTAGTTAGTGGGGGAGGTGAGCAGTTCTTC
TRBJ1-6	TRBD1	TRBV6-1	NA	CASSEVLGQGDFYNSPLHF	TGTGCCAGCAGTGAAGTTCTCGGACAGGGGGATTTCTATAATTCACCCCTCCACTTT
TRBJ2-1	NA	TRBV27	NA	CASSRRNEQFF	TGTGCCAGCAGCCGTCGAAATGAGCAGTTCTTC